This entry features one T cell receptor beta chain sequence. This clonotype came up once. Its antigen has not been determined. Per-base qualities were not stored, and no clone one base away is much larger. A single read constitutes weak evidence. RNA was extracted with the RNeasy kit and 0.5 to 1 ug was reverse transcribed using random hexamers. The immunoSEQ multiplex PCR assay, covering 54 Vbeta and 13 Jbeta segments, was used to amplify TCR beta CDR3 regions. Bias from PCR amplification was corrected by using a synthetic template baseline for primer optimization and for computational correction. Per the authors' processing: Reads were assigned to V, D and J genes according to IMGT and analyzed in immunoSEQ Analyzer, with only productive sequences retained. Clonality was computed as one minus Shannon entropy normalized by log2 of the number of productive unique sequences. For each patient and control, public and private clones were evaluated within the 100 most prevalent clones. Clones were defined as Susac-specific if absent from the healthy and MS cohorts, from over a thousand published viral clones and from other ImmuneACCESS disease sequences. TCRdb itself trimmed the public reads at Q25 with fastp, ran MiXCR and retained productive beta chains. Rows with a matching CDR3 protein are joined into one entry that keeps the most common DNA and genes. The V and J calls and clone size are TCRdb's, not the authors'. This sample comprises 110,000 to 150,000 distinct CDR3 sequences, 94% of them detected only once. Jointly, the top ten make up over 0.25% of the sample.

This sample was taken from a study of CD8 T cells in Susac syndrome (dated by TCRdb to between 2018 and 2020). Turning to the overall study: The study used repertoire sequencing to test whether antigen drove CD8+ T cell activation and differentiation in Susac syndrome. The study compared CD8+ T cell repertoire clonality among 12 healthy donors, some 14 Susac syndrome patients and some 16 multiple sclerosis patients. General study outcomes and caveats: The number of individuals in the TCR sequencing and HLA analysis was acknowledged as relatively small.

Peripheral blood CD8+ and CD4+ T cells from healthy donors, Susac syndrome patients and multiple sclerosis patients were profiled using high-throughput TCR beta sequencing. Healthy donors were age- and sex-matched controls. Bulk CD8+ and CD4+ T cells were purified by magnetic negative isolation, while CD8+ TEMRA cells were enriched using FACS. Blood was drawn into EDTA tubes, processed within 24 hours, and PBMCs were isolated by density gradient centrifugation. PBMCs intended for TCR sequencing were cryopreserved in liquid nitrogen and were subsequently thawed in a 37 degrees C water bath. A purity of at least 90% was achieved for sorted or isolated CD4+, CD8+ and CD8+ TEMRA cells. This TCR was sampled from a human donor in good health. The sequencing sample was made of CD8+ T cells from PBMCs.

CDR3 protein: CSAFNNEQFF. The nucleotide sequence reads as follows: TGCAGTGCTTTTAACAATGAGCAGTTCTTC. This chain joins TRBV20-1 to TRBJ2-1; no D segment can be confidently identified. The CDR3 runs 10 residues from the cysteine to the phenylalanine. Only the CDR3 portion is preserved as DNA: 30 bases, with reading frame beginning at the first base. CDR1 DFQATT and CDR2 SNEGSKA were looked up in the germline V gene (reference sequence). V was cut back by 5 bases and J by 5 bases, leaving a gap of 4 bases between them.